What follows are 30 T cell receptor beta chains derived from one specimen sequenced in a study of OX40 agonist ivuxolimab in advanced cancers. TCRdb's copy holds only in-frame clones and misses some; the assay was immunoSEQ multiplex PCR. The sample includes more than 80,000 clones, 85% to 95% of them seen just once. The sample in question was CD4+ or CD8+ T cells sorted from blood, obtained in a trial of the OX40 agonist ivuxolimab. The receptor source for this set is an adult with an advanced solid tumor such as melanoma, head and neck, liver or kidney cancer.

This chain joins TRBV4-1 and TRBJ2-7; D may correspond to TRBD1 or TRBD2 (6 bases each). With 4 bases removed from V and 0 bases from J, the gap between germline ends came to 19 bases. CDR1 and CDR2 from the germline V gene are MGHRA and YSYEKL. This CDR3 comprises 17 residues. For the CDR3, the DNA is TGCGCCAGCAGCCCACAGGGAATAACTAGCATCTCCTACGAGCAGTACTTC. It encodes CASSPQGITSISYEQYF.

The chain combines TRBV9 with TRBJ1-1; TRBD1 agrees at 9 bases. The germline gives CDR1 SGDLS, CDR2 YYNGEE. V gave up 0 bases and J gave up 10 bases; unmatched junction bases: 10. This CDR3 comprises 15 residues. As DNA, the CDR3 is TGTGCCAGCAGCGTAGCGCCGGGACAGGGCCTAAGAGCTTTCTTT. This gives the protein CASSVAPGQGLRAFF.

The V gene is TRBV15, the J gene TRBJ1-2, with 10 bases aligning to TRBD1. The V segment lost 0 bases and the J segment 5 bases; nucleotides outside the gene matches: 6. The CDR3 is 16 amino acids. Germline CDR1 LNHNV, CDR2 YYDKDF (reference sequence). CDR3 nucleotide sequence: TGTGCCACCAGCAGAGATTGGGACAGGGGTGGGTATGGCTACACCTTC. Translation: CATSRDWDRGGYGYTF.

This clone was recorded only once. The gene calls are TRBV6-6 and TRBJ2-5; possibly TRBD1 for D (5 bases). Germline CDR1 and CDR2: MNHNY and SVGAGI (reference sequence). The ends were cut back, 6 bases at V and 4 bases at J, with 15 bases in the middle. The CDR3 contains 14 residues. The DNA for the CDR3 is TGTGCCAGCAGATCCTTTTTAGGGGTAGAGACCCAGTACTTC. Its translation: CASRSFLGVETQYF.

The rearrangement uses TRBV7-2 and TRBJ1-1; no definite D call. The CDR3 has 13 residues. V lost 1 base, J lost 11 bases, and 14 bases lay in between. Germline V CDR1 and CDR2: SGHTA, FQGNSA. In DNA form, the CDR3 reads TGTGCCAGCAGCTTAGGGTTGGGTCGGGAGGCTTTCTTT. It is translated as CASSLGLGREAFF.

J is TRBJ1-5 and V is TRBV19; TRBD1 might be the D (5 bases). Trimming removed 6 bases from V and 6 bases from J, with 15 bases in between. Germline CDR1 reads LNHDA; CDR2 reads SQIVND (reference sequence). This CDR3 has 14 residues. Here the CDR3 reads CASSQGRGSQPQHF. The CDR3 DNA reads TGTGCCAGTAGCCAGGGACGAGGGAGTCAGCCCCAGCATTTT. Looking up the rest from reference TRBV19 and TRBJ1-5 gives the full variable domain: DGGITQSPKYLFRKEGQNVTLSCEQNLNHDAMYWYRQDPGQGLRLIYYSQIVNDFQKGDIAEGYSVSREKKESFPLTVTSAQKNPTAFYLCASSQGRGSQPQHFGDGTRLSIL.

The chain is built from TRBV6-4 and TRBJ2-1; 10 bases match TRBD2. In germline, CDR1 is MRHNA, CDR2 SNTAGT. The J segment lost 3 bases and the V segment lost 4 bases, leaving 9 bases of the junction unmatched. The CDR3 has 17 residues. CDR3 sequence (DNA): TGTGCCAGCAGTGCCAGTATTAGCGGGAGGTTCTACAATGAGCAGTTCTTC. It encodes CASSASISGRFYNEQFF.

The chain couples TRBV5-4 to TRBJ1-2; D gene uncertain. The CDR3 extends over 16 amino acids. In germline, CDR1 is SGHNT, CDR2 YYREEE (reference sequence). V was pared by 1 base and J by 4 bases, with 17 bases between. The CDR3 nucleotides are TGTGCCAGCAGCTTGAGTGGAGGCGTCCCGGGCTATGGCTACACCTTC. It encodes CASSLSGGVPGYGYTF.

The chain couples TRBV28 to TRBJ1-1; TRBD1 might be the D (5 bases). The CDR3 extends over 12 amino acids. Germline V gene sequence: CDR1 MDHEN, CDR2 SYDVKM. V was cut by 10 bases and J by 1 base, with 10 bases left in between. CDR3 amino acids: CAIRQPNTEAFF. Written as DNA, the CDR3 is TGTGCCATCCGACAGCCGAACACTGAAGCTTTCTTT.

The genes are TRBV16 and TRBJ1-5, with a weak D call TRBD1 (5 bases). V gave up 2 bases and J gave up 4 bases, with 6 bases separating them. The V gene's germline CDR1 is KGHSY and CDR2 FQNENV. CDR3 size: 13 residues. The chain's CDR3 is CASSQQGNQPQHF. As DNA, the CDR3 is TGTGCCAGCAGCCAACAGGGAAATCAGCCCCAGCATTTT.

The CDR3 coding sequence is TGTGCCAGCACCCCGCTTAGCGGGAGAGGCGCAGATACGCAGTATTTT. This gives the protein CASTPLSGRGADTQYF. V is TRBV5-4 and J is TRBJ2-3, with 9 bases lining up with TRBD2. V shed 6 bases, J shed 4 bases, and the junction held 12 bases outside the gene matches. CDR3 length: 16 residues. Germline V CDR1 and CDR2: SGHNT, YYREEE (reference sequence).

CDR3 amino acids: CASSFPVGQASSYYNEQFF. CDR3 coding DNA: TGTGCCAGCAGTTTTCCAGTCGGCCAGGCAAGTTCTTACTACAATGAGCAGTTCTTC. The V gene is TRBV28, the J gene TRBJ2-1, with D unclear. CDR3 size: 19 residues. Between the trimmed V and J ends, which lost 3 bases and 3 bases, there was a span of 24 bases. Germline CDR1 MDHEN, CDR2 SYDVKM.

The chain uses TRBV5-5 and TRBJ2-7; D possibly corresponds to TRBD2 (5 bases). V was trimmed by 3 bases and J by 3 bases, leaving 16 bases between them. Germline V gene data show CDR1 as SGHKS and CDR2 as YYEKEE (reference sequence). This CDR3 contains 15 residues. The CDR3, as DNA: TGTGCCAGCAGCTCCGTAGACGGAGGAGGCTACGAGCAGTACGTC. This gives the protein CASSSVDGGGYEQYV.

V and J are TRBV4-3 and TRBJ2-2, with 9 positions matching TRBD2. This CDR3 spans 17 amino acids. Losses at the gene ends were 4 bases for V and 4 bases for J; bases not matched to a gene: 10. The germline V gene encodes CDR1 LGHNA and CDR2 YSLEER. CDR3 sequence: CASSRTAGGGATGELFF. In DNA form, the CDR3 reads TGCGCCAGCAGCCGAACAGCGGGCGGGGGGGCCACCGGGGAGCTGTTTTTT.

This clone appeared once. One end of the junction fails to match germline, which may point to a read error. The chain has TRBV11-3 and TRBJ2-1, with a possible D match to TRBD1 (5 bases). Germline CDR1 reads SGHNT; CDR2 reads YENEEA. The CDR3 runs to 15 residues. CDR3 region: CAGSLDGHDDNEQFF. In DNA form, the CDR3 reads TGTGCCGGCAGCTTAGACGGACACGACGACAATGAGCAGTTCTTC.

This chain joins TRBV5-1 and TRBJ2-3; 8 nucleotides agree with TRBD1. This CDR3 region has 14 residues. The V segment lost 10 bases and the J segment 4 bases; nucleotides outside the gene matches: 11. Germline V gene data show CDR1 as SGHRS and CDR2 as YFSETQ. The CDR3 sequence is CASHEGQVPDTQYF. CDR3 in DNA: TGCGCCTCCCATGAGGGACAGGTCCCAGATACGCAGTATTTT.

The chain joins TRBV10-3 to TRBJ2-5, with D unclear. From germline, CDR1 is ENHRY and CDR2 SYGVKD. The germline V and J ends were trimmed by 0 bases and 4 bases, with 9 bases remaining between them. This CDR3 contains 14 residues. This chain's CDR3 is CAISESRALETQYF. CDR3 DNA sequence: TGTGCCATCAGTGAGTCGAGAGCCTTAGAGACCCAGTACTTC.

The chain has TRBV7-6 and TRBJ1-5; D might be TRBD1 (5 bases). The CDR3 runs to 13 residues. V lost 8 bases to trimming and J lost 3 bases, with 11 bases between them. Germline V gene lookup returns CDR1 SGHVS and CDR2 FNYEAQ. The CDR3 DNA sequence: TGTGCCAGCGCCGAGGGGATCAATCAGCCCCAGCATTTT. It encodes CASAEGINQPQHF.

J is TRBJ1-5 and V is TRBV30, with D unclear. Germline V gives CDR1 GTSNPN, CDR2 SVGIG (reference sequence). The CDR3 contains 13 residues. V dropped 0 bases and J dropped 3 bases, with 6 bases sitting between them. The CDR3 spells CAWSVANNQPQHF. The CDR3 DNA follows: TGTGCCTGGAGTGTTGCAAACAATCAGCCCCAGCATTTT. Filled out from reference TRBV30 and TRBJ1-5, the complete variable domain reads SQTIHQWPATLVQPVGSPLSLECTVEGTSNPNLYWYRQAAGRGLQLLFYSVGIGQISSEVPQNLSASRPQDRQFILSSKKLLLSDSGFYLCAWSVANNQPQHFGDGTRLSIL.

This chain joins TRBV14 and TRBJ1-1, with unresolved D. Germline CDR1 and CDR2: SGHDN and FVKESK. Trimming shortened V by 1 base and J by 0 bases, and 12 bases separated the two germline ends. This CDR3 contains 16 residues. The CDR3 region has the DNA TGTGCCAGCAGCCAAGTTGGGGAGGACCTGAACACTGAAGCTTTCTTT. Amino acids: CASSQVGEDLNTEAFF.

This chain joins TRBV4-2 and TRBJ2-3; 11 nucleotides line up with TRBD2. V gave up 4 bases and J gave up 5 bases; unmatched junction bases: 8. Germline assignment: CDR1 LGHNA and CDR2 YNFKEQ. CDR3 size: 16 residues. The CDR3 loop reads CASSPRVAGGLDTQYF. CDR3 in DNA: TGTGCCAGCAGCCCGCGGGTAGCGGGGGGGCTAGATACGCAGTATTTT.

This chain links TRBV28 with TRBJ2-3; no firm D call. CDR1 and CDR2 from the germline V gene are MDHEN and SYDVKM. Trimming stripped 6 bases from V and 1 base from J, with 17 bases between. CDR3 length: 16 residues. This CDR3 reads CASSGIVKVGTDTQYF. DNA of the CDR3: TGTGCCAGCAGCGGAATAGTGAAAGTCGGCACAGATACGCAGTATTTT.

This clone was seen a few times. Other nucleotide sequences from this sample produce the same CDR3. This rearrangement joins TRBV9 to TRBJ2-3, with D unresolved. CDR3 length: 15 amino acids. CDR1 is SGDLS and CDR2 is YYNGEE in the germline V gene. V was shortened by 0 bases and J by 0 bases, with 8 bases between the two germline ends. The CDR3 spells CASSVGSWSTDTQYF. Written as DNA, the CDR3 is TGTGCCAGCAGCGTAGGTTCCTGGAGCACAGATACGCAGTATTTT.

CDR3 nucleotide sequence: TGTGCCAGCAGTTACCCAGGACGGAACCAAGAGACCCAGTACTTC. Translating gives CASSYPGRNQETQYF. The gene calls are TRBV6-5 and TRBJ2-5; D unresolved. Germline CDR1 MNHEY, CDR2 SVGAGI. This CDR3 is built from 15 residues. V dropped 2 bases and J dropped 0 bases, with 10 bases sitting between them.

The chain employs TRBV6-5 and TRBJ2-7; 7 positions match TRBD2. With 6 bases clipped from V and 5 bases from J, the junction kept 13 bases outside the gene matches. This CDR3 is built from 15 residues. Germline loops: CDR1 MNHEY, CDR2 SVGAGI. CDR3 in DNA: TGTGCCAGCAGCCCCCGGGGCGGGAGCTTCAACGAGCAGTACGTC. This sequence encodes CASSPRGGSFNEQYV.

The chain uses TRBV19 and TRBJ1-6; D ambiguous. This CDR3 spans 15 amino acids. The germline V gene encodes CDR1 LNHDA and CDR2 SQIVND (reference sequence). Between the trimmed V and J ends, which lost 4 bases and 0 bases, there was a span of 7 bases. The CDR3 DNA reads TGTGCCAGTAGTACATTTAGCTCCTATAATTCACCCCTCCACTTT. This sequence encodes CASSTFSSYNSPLHF.

This sequence joins TRBV4-1 and TRBJ1-1; the match to TRBD1 covers 9 bases. The J segment lost 4 bases and the V segment lost 2 bases, leaving 8 bases of the junction unmatched. CDR3 size: 16 residues. CDR1 is MGHRA, CDR2 YSYEKL, per germline. The DNA of the CDR3 is TGCGCCAGCAGCCAAATCATTGGACAGGGGCCCACTGAAGCTTTCTTT. This encodes CASSQIIGQGPTEAFF.

The V gene is TRBV5-1, the J gene TRBJ1-4; D uncertain. The CDR3 length is 15 residues. V dropped 4 bases and J dropped 4 bases, with 14 bases sitting between them. Germline CDR1 and CDR2: SGHRS and YFSETQ. CDR3 region: CASSPNRIGNEKLFF. The CDR3 nucleotides read TGCGCCAGCAGCCCCAACCGTATAGGTAATGAAAAACTGTTTTTT.

Note on this clone: A junction boundary mismatches the germline segment, possibly from a read error. This sequence joins TRBV7-7 and TRBJ2-5; tentatively, D is TRBD1 or TRBD2 (6 bases each). Per germline, CDR1 SSHAT and CDR2 FNYEAQ (reference sequence). This CDR3 comprises 15 residues. The CDR3 is CASSLGGTVQETQYF. CDR3 DNA: TGTGCTAGCAGCTTAGGGGGGACTGTACAAGAGACCCAGTACTTC.

V usage is TRBV27 and J usage is TRBJ1-5, with a weak D call TRBD1 (6 bases). Trimming stripped 6 bases from V and 7 bases from J, with 19 bases between. The CDR3 extends over 15 amino acids. The germline V gene encodes CDR1 MNHEY and CDR2 SMNVEV (reference sequence). In nucleotides, the CDR3 is TGTGCCAGCAGATCTGGGGGGGGCTTGGGGCAGCCCCAGCATTTT. It codes for CASRSGGGLGQPQHF.